These T cell receptor beta chains were read from a single sample in a study of radiation and T cells in renal cell carcinoma. The table came from immunoSEQ multiplex PCR; TCRdb's copy has only in-frame clones and leaves some out. The data show tens of thousands of clones, with 65% to 90% seen just once and approximately 24% held by the top ten. The material was blood, obtained from a patient whose treatment included radiotherapy and nephrectomy. These receptors all come from a woman aged 45 to 65 with renal cell carcinoma. Both conserved end residues are part of each CDR3. Fields, in order: J gene, CDR3 length, V gene, D gene, clone size, CDR3 DNA, CDR3 protein. The D gene is left open where the match is weak. Expanded clones are given a class, and other clones once, few, many or no size at all.

TRBJ2-1 | 15 | TRBV7-2 | TRBD2 | NA | TGTGCCAGCAGCTCGACCGCGATTAGCGGGGCCGCCCAGTTCTTC | CASSSTAISGAAQFF
TRBJ1-5 | 16 | TRBV27 | NA | NA | TGTGCCAGCGGGCGATCTGGACAGCCGAGCAATCAGCCCCAGCATTTT | CASGRSGQPSNQPQHF
TRBJ2-1 | 14 | TRBV7-6 | NA | NA | TGTGCCAGCAGCCCCCCCCTGGGCCCCAATGAGCAGTTCTTC | CASSPPLGPNEQFF
TRBJ1-2 | 13 | TRBV6-1 | TRBD1 | NA | TGTGCCAGCAGTACGGACAGGGGGAATGGCTACACCTTC | CASSTDRGNGYTF
TRBJ1-1 | 15 | TRBV5-4 | NA | NA | TGTGCCAGCAGCTTGGGGCGGACAGCGAACACTGAAGCTTTCTTT | CASSLGRTANTEAFF
TRBJ2-4 | 15 | TRBV4-3 | NA | NA | TGCGCCAGCAGCCAAGATCGTCGCGCGGGAAACATTCAGTACTTC | CASSQDRRAGNIQYF
TRBJ2-7 | 17 | TRBV6-1 | TRBD1 | NA | TGTGCCAGCAGTGAGGCCAAGGACAGGGTTCAGGGGTACGAGCAGTACTTC | CASSEAKDRVQGYEQYF
TRBJ1-2 | 14 | TRBV5-1 | TRBD1 | NA | TGCGCCAGCAGCCTAGGGGACAGCAACTATGGCTACACCTTC | CASSLGDSNYGYTF
TRBJ1-1 | 15 | TRBV29-1 | NA | few | TGCAGCGTTGATTCGGCAGGGCGGGTTGGGACTGAAGCTTTCTTT | CSVDSAGRVGTEAFF
TRBJ2-7 | 14 | TRBV7-6 | TRBD1 | NA | TGTGCCAGCAGCTTGGGACAGGGGGCGGCCGAGCAGTACTTC | CASSLGQGAAEQYF
TRBJ2-1 | 15 | TRBV11-3 | NA | NA | TGTGCCAGCAGCTTAGTTCCGGCGGATTACAATGAGCAGTTCTTC | CASSLVPADYNEQFF
TRBJ2-1 | 16 | TRBV28 | TRBD1 | NA | TGTGCCAGCGAAGGCCCCTCGGGACAGGTCTACAATGAGCAGTTCTTC | CASEGPSGQVYNEQFF
TRBJ2-7 | 11 | TRBV7-2 | NA | NA | TGTGCCAGCACCCTCAACTACGAGCAGTACTTC | CASTLNYEQYF
TRBJ1-1 | 12 | TRBV30 | NA | NA | TGTGCCTGGGAGCATGAGAACACTGAAGCTTTCTTT | CAWEHENTEAFF
TRBJ2-5 | 13 | TRBV2 | TRBD2 | NA | TGTGCCAGCGCGGGACTAATGCAAGAGACCCAGTACTTC | CASAGLMQETQYF
TRBJ2-7 | 16 | TRBV4-1 | TRBD2 | NA | TGCGCCAGCAGCCACCTCCGGGGGGACCCTATCAACGAGCAGTACTTC | CASSHLRGDPINEQYF
TRBJ1-6 | 14 | TRBV2 | TRBD1 | NA | TGTGCCAGAGGACAGGTCACCCGCGATTCACCCCTCCACTTT | CARGQVTRDSPLHF
TRBJ2-5 | 16 | TRBV7-2 | TRBD2 | few | TGTGCCAGCAGCTTAGTCGGTCGGGGGGGCGGAGAGACCCAGTACTTC | CASSLVGRGGGETQYF
TRBJ1-1 | 14 | TRBV4-2 | NA | once | TGTGCCAGCAGCCAAGGGGGGGGGATCACTGAAGCTTTCTTT | CASSQGGGITEAFF
TRBJ2-7 | 14 | TRBV5-5 | NA | NA | TGTGCCAGCAGTCAACCGACACAGGTTTACGAGCAGTACTTC | CASSQPTQVYEQYF
TRBJ1-1 | 14 | TRBV18 | TRBD1 | NA | TGTGCCAGCTCACCCAGGGGGATGAACACTGAAGCTTTCTTT | CASSPRGMNTEAFF
TRBJ2-1 | 16 | TRBV6-5 | TRBD2 | NA | TGTGCCAGCAGTTACTCGGGTAGCGGGGGCTACAATGAGCAGTTCTTC | CASSYSGSGGYNEQFF
TRBJ1-1 | 13 | TRBV19 | TRBD1 | NA | TGTGCCAGTATTAAACAGGGGGGAACTGAAGCTTTCTTT | CASIKQGGTEAFF
TRBJ1-2 | 13 | TRBV6-5 | NA | NA | TGTGCCAGCAGCTCCACAGCTAACTATGGCTACACCTTC | CASSSTANYGYTF
TRBJ2-5 | 14 | TRBV7-9 | NA | NA | TGTGCCAGCAGCTTCGACACAGTCCAAGAGACCCAGTACTTC | CASSFDTVQETQYF
TRBJ2-7 | 12 | TRBV7-2 | NA | NA | TGTGCCAGCAGCACGCCCGCCTCCGAGCAGTACTTC | CASSTPASEQYF
TRBJ2-1 | 15 | TRBV7-2 | NA | NA | TGTGCCAGCAGCTTAGCCGGTCGCTCCTACAATGAGCAGTTCTTC | CASSLAGRSYNEQFF
TRBJ2-7 | 16 | TRBV7-9 | TRBD1 | NA | TGTGCCAGCAGTTATTCGGGGGGACAGGGGGCCAAAGAGCAGTACTTC | CASSYSGGQGAKEQYF
TRBJ2-1 | 12 | TRBV19 | NA | NA | TGTGCCAGTAGTATTTCACTTAATGAGCAGTTCTTC | CASSISLNEQFF